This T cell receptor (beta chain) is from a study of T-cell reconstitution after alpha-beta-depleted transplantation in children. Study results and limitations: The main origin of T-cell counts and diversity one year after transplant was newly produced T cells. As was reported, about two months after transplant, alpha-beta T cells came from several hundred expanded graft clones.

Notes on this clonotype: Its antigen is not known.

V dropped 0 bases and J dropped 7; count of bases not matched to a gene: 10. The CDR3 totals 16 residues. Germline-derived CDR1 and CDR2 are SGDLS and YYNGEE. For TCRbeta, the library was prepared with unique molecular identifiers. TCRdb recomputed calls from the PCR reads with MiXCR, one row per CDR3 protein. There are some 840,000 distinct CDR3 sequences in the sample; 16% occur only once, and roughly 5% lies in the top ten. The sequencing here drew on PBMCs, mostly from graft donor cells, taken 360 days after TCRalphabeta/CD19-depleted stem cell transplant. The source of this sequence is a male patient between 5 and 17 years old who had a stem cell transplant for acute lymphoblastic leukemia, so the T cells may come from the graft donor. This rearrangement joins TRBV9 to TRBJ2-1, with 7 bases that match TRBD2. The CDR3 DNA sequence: TGTGCCAGCAGCGTAGGGGGTGGGAGGGCCGATAATGAGCAGTTCTTC. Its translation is CASSVGGGRADNEQFF.